Listed below are T cell receptor beta chains from one sample, sequenced in a study of T cell responses to AZD1222 COVID-19 vaccine. TCRdb keeps only in-frame clones here, not all; method: immunoSEQ multiplex PCR. The data show under 150,000 clones, around 90% seen once. The sequencing here drew on peripheral blood, taken 28 days after the second AZD1222 dose. The source of these receptors is an adult who received the AZD1222 COVID-19 vaccine. Each CDR3 is given with its conserved first and last residue. D genes are given only for firm matches. Not every row has a clone size; where given, it reads once, few, many or a size class.

>TRBJ2-5|TRBD2|TRBV28|.
CAGGTRETQYF
TGTGCCGGGGGGACTAGGGAGACCCAGTACTTC
>TRBJ1-4|TRBD1|TRBV6-5|.
CASSRGGQGAEKLFF
TGTGCCAGCAGTCGAGGGGGACAGGGGGCGGAAAAACTGTTTTTT
>TRBJ2-5|.|TRBV29-1|.
CSVSWGVPETQYF
TGCAGCGTCAGTTGGGGGGTCCCGGAGACCCAGTACTTC
>TRBJ1-6|TRBD1|TRBV15|.
CATSRARTGNGPLHF
TGTGCCACCAGCAGAGCTCGGACAGGGAATGGACCCCTCCACTTT
>TRBJ2-7|.|TRBV28|.
CASGDGGFSYEQYF
TGTGCCAGCGGGGACGGAGGTTTTTCCTACGAGCAGTACTTC
>TRBJ2-2|TRBD2|TRBV7-8|.
CASSLLGGYTGELFF
TGTGCCAGCAGCTTACTGGGGGGGTACACCGGGGAGCTGTTTTTT
>TRBJ1-1|TRBD1|TRBV14|.
CASSGERTGLREAFF
TGTGCCAGCTCGGGCGAGAGGACAGGCCTCAGAGAAGCTTTCTTT
>TRBJ1-5|.|TRBV14|.
CASSHGGRNQPQHF
TGTGCCAGCAGCCACGGGGGGAGGAATCAGCCCCAGCATTTT
>TRBJ2-7|TRBD2|TRBV5-1|.
CASSTGTSREQYF
TGCGCCAGCAGCACAGGGACTAGCCGGGAGCAGTACTTC
>TRBJ1-4|.|TRBV19|.
CASSSFRGEKEKLFF
TGTGCCAGTAGTAGTTTCCGGGGGGAGAAAGAAAAACTGTTTTTT
>TRBJ1-5|.|TRBV4-2|.
CASSQDGGVGQPQHF
TGTGCCAGCAGCCAAGATGGGGGGGTAGGCCAGCCCCAGCATTTT
>TRBJ2-1|.|TRBV5-1|.
CASSVDGSYNEQFF
TGCGCCAGCAGTGTTGACGGCTCCTACAATGAGCAGTTCTTC
>TRBJ2-2|.|TRBV12-3/TRBV12-4|.
CASSFLGELFF
TGTGCCAGCAGTTTTTTGGGGGAGCTGTTTTTT
>TRBJ1-1|.|TRBV19|.
CASSMRQPNTEAFF
TGTGCCAGTAGTATGCGACAGCCGAACACTGAAGCTTTCTTT
>TRBJ1-6|.|TRBV27|.
CASSFQGSYNSPLHF
TGTGCCAGCAGTTTTCAGGGGTCCTATAATTCACCCCTCCACTTT
>TRBJ2-2|.|TRBV5-8|.
CASSGRYTGELFF
TGTGCCAGCAGTGGACGGTACACCGGGGAGCTGTTTTTT
>TRBJ1-1|TRBD1|TRBV6-5|.
CASSRQGMNTEAFF
TGTGCCAGCAGTAGACAGGGTATGAACACTGAAGCTTTCTTT
>TRBJ2-5|.|TRBV7-3|once
CASSSRSGKGQETQYF
TGTGCCAGCAGCTCAAGGTCGGGGAAGGGTCAAGAGACCCAGTACTTC
>TRBJ2-1|.|TRBV7-3|.
CASSSQTNEQFF
TGTGCCAGCAGCTCGCAGACGAATGAGCAGTTCTTC
>TRBJ2-1|TRBD2|TRBV3-1/TRBV3-2|once
CASSQARGGLEQFF
TGTGCCAGCAGCCAAGCCCGGGGGGGCCTTGAGCAGTTCTTC
>TRBJ2-7|TRBD1|TRBV9|.
CASSPWGQATYEQYF
TGTGCCAGCAGTCCTTGGGGACAGGCTACCTACGAGCAGTACTTC
>TRBJ1-2|.|TRBV7-9|.
CASSLGATGPIGGYTF
TGTGCCAGCAGCTTAGGAGCTACAGGGCCCATAGGTGGCTACACCTTC
>TRBJ2-2|.|TRBV11-3|.
CASSLAAWAGELFF
TGTGCCAGCAGCTTAGCGGCATGGGCCGGGGAGCTGTTTTTT
>TRBJ2-1|.|TRBV6-5|.
CASRVGLFEQFF
TGTGCCAGCAGGGTAGGACTCTTTGAGCAGTTCTTC
>TRBJ2-5|TRBD1|TRBV6-5|.
CASRGDRGYQETQYF
TGTGCCAGCAGGGGGGACAGGGGATACCAAGAGACCCAGTACTTC
>TRBJ1-1|.|TRBV7-3|.
CASSLAGVNTEAFF
TGTGCCAGCAGCTTAGCAGGGGTGAACACTGAAGCTTTCTTT
>TRBJ1-2|TRBD1|TRBV28|.
CASTTGGNYGYTF
TGTGCCAGCACCACAGGGGGCAACTATGGCTACACCTTC
>TRBJ2-2|.|TRBV10-3|.
CAISALMTGELFF
TGTGCCATCAGTGCCTTGATGACCGGGGAGCTGTTTTTT
>TRBJ2-7|.|TRBV9|.
CASSVAGWGYEQYF
TGTGCCAGCAGCGTAGCCGGGTGGGGATACGAGCAGTACTTC
>TRBJ2-1|.|TRBV4-1|.
CASSQSTGTNEQFF
TGCGCCAGCAGCCAATCGACAGGGACTAATGAGCAGTTCTTC
>TRBJ1-4|.|TRBV18|.
CASSARDIGATNEKLFF
TGTGCCAGCTCAGCGAGGGACATCGGCGCAACTAATGAAAAACTGTTTTTT
>TRBJ1-2|.|TRBV4-3|.
CASSQDRRPGSYTF
TGCGCCAGCAGCCAAGATCGCCGGCCGGGGAGCTACACCTTC
>TRBJ1-3|.|TRBV20-1|once
CSATPGNTIYF
TGCAGTGCCACCCCTGGAAACACCATATATTTT
>TRBJ2-7|.|TRBV28|.
CASSVTELTYEQYF
TGTGCCAGCAGTGTGACAGAGCTTACCTACGAGCAGTACTTC
>TRBJ2-5|TRBD2|TRBV6-5|.
CASRPTTSGSWTQYF
TGTGCCAGCAGACCCACGACTAGCGGGAGTTGGACCCAGTACTTC
>TRBJ1-5|.|TRBV28|.
CASSLTGQHQPQHF
TGTGCCAGCAGTTTAACAGGCCAACATCAGCCCCAGCATTTT
>TRBJ1-1|.|TRBV6-4|.
CASRYRENTEAFF
TGTGCCAGCAGGTACAGGGAGAACACTGAAGCTTTCTTT
>TRBJ1-1|.|TRBV27|.
CASSPPPPFREAEAFF
TGTGCCAGCAGTCCCCCGCCGCCCTTTCGGGAAGCTGAAGCTTTCTTT
>TRBJ1-3|.|TRBV7-2|.
CASSLAAGGGNTIYF
TGTGCCAGCAGCTTAGCGGCAGGAGGCGGAAACACCATATATTTT
>TRBJ2-2|.|TRBV5-1|.
CASRGTPTTGELFF
TGCGCCAGCAGGGGTACTCCCACGACCGGGGAGCTGTTTTTT
>TRBJ1-6|.|TRBV4-3|.
CASSQDRGSSPLHF
TGCGCCAGCAGCCAAGACAGGGGTAGTTCACCCCTCCACTTT